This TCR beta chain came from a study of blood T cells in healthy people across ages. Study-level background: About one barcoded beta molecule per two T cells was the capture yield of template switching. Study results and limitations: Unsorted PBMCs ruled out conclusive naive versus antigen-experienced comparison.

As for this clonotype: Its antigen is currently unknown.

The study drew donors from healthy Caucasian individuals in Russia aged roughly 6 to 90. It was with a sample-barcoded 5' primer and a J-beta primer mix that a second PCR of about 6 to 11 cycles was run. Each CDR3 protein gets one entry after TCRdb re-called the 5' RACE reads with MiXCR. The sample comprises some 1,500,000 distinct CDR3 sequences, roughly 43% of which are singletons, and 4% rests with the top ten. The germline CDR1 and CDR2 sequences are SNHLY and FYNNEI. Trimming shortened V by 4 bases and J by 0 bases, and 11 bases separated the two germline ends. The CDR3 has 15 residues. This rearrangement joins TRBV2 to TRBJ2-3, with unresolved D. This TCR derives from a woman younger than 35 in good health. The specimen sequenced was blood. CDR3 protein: CASSVRVGSTDTQYF. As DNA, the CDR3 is TGTGCCAGCAGTGTTAGGGTTGGCAGCACAGATACGCAGTATTTT.